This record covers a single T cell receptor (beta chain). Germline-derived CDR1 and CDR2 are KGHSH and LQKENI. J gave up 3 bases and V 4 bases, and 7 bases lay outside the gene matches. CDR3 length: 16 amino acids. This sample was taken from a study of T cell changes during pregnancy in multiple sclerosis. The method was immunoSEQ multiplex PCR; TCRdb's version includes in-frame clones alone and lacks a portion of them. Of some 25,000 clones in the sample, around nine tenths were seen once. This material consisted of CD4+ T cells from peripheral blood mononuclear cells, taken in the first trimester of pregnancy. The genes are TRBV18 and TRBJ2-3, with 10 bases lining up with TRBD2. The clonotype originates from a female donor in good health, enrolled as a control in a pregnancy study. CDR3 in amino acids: CASSRSSGSPTDTQYF. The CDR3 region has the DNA TGTGCCAGCTCACGGTCTAGCGGGAGCCCAACAGATACGCAGTATTTT.